This T cell receptor (beta chain) comes out of a study of T-cell memory formation after mild COVID-19. For this clonotype: Its target is unknown.

The length of the CDR3 is 14 residues. V lost 4 bases and J 7 bases, leaving 13 bases between the germline ends. From germline, CDR1 is MDHEN and CDR2 SYDVKM. The study's findings and limits: Shrinking CD4+ clones were chiefly CM and EM; CD8+ ones were chiefly EMRA. CD4/CD8 balance held among clones contracting day 15 to 85, and later expanders leaned CD4+.

The authors produced TCR alpha and TCR beta cDNA libraries with sample barcodes and UMIs by 5'RACE using constant-segment primers. Via MiXCR, TCRdb re-called the 5' RACE reads, giving one row per CDR3 protein. The data show some 450,000 distinct CDR3 sequences, 15% to 20% seen once. This TCR came from a man younger than 35 who had mild COVID-19 (a few samples of this study predate the infection). Cell type and time point are not known. Sample: PBMCs or a T cell subset sorted from them (not recorded which). This rearrangement joins TRBV28 to TRBJ1-4; D uncertain. This chain's CDR3 is CASSYEGSSEKLFF. The CDR3 bases are TGTGCCAGCAGTTACGAAGGGTCCAGTGAAAAACTGTTTTTT.